This T cell receptor beta chain was identified during a study of quantifying T cell responses using KT2 cells. As for the study in general: cDNA was made from DNase-treated RNA using alpha and beta constant primers. Under optimum conditions, T4 ligation efficiency was estimated at more than 8%.

The length of the CDR3 is 18 residues. Per germline, CDR1 SGHNT and CDR2 YENEEA. Deletions cut 1 base from V and 0 bases from J, with 17 bases between. Each cDNA got a UMI-containing oligo ligated at its 3' end. The first PCR ran 3 to 5 cycles with an equimolar RC1.1 and RC1.2 beta primer mix. MiXCR, run by TCRdb on the UMI-ligation and nested PCR reads, gives a single entry per CDR3 protein. This sample yields 40,000 to 50,000 distinct CDR3 sequences, of which about a sixth are seen a single time; over 40% belongs to the top ten. Known numbers of the T cell clone KT2 were added to PBMC. The sequenced material came from PBMCs spiked with cells of the T cell clone KT2. The V and J genes are TRBV11-3 and TRBJ2-3; possible D gene TRBD1, 5 bases. This TCR derives from a human donor. The CDR3 DNA reads TGTGCCAGCAGCTTAGGACAGATGCGGACCTCAAGCACAGATACGCAGTATTTT. Amino acids: CASSLGQMRTSSTDTQYF.